A selection of T cell receptor beta chains follows, all from one sample in a study of glioma-infiltrating T cells. TCRdb independently ran MiXCR on the multiplex PCR reads; one entry per CDR3 protein. The sample lists about 110,000 distinct CDR3 sequences, less than 30% occurring once. The sample was glioma tissue, nonneoplastic brain tissue, or PBMCs (not recorded which). The receptors originated from a human donor with low-grade glioma or glioblastoma, undergoing nonglioma brain surgery, or in good health (not recorded which). Each CDR3 is given with its conserved first and last residue. The D gene is left open where the match is weak. For some rows the clone size is stated as once, few or many, or as a class when expanded; others skip it.

>many|15|TRBJ1-5|TRBV3-1|TRBD1
TGTGCCAGCAGCCCCGGACAGGGGCAAGGTCAGCCCCAGCATTTT
CASSPGQGQGQPQHF
>many|16|TRBJ1-1|TRBV2|.
TGTGCCAGCAGGACCGGGACATCGGTGGGGAACACTGAAGCTTTCTTT
CASRTGTSVGNTEAFF
>many|13|TRBJ2-1|TRBV18|.
TGTGCCAGCTCACCCACAGGGCCCAATGAGCAGTTCTTC
CASSPTGPNEQFF
>many|15|TRBJ2-5|TRBV9|TRBD1
TGTGCCAGCAGCACCACGGACAGGGGGTTTGAGACCCAGTACTTC
CASSTTDRGFETQYF
>many|15|TRBJ2-7|TRBV7-2|TRBD2
TGTGCCAGCAGCTTACGCCTAGCGGGATCCTACGAGCAGTACTTC
CASSLRLAGSYEQYF
>many|12|TRBJ1-1|TRBV29-1|.
TGCAGCGTCTTGACAGTACACACTGAAGCTTTCTTT
CSVLTVHTEAFF
>many|8|TRBJ1-1|TRBV29-1|.
TGCAGCACGGACGGGGCTTTCTTT
CSTDGAFF
>many|12|TRBJ1-5|TRBV29-1|TRBD1
TGCAGCGCTCTGACAGGGAATCAGCCCCAGCATTTT
CSALTGNQPQHF
>many|16|TRBJ1-4|TRBV7-2|TRBD1
TGTGCCAGCAGCTCTCGATTGGGACAGGCGGAATCTCGCTTATTTTTT
CASSSRLGQAESRLFF
>.|17|TRBJ2-1|TRBV4-2|TRBD1
TGTGCCAGCAGCCAAGTAAAGGGACAGGGGGCTTATCATGAGCAGTTCTTC
CASSQVKGQGAYHEQFF
>many|10|TRBJ2-3|TRBV6-2/TRBV6-3|.
TGTGCCAGCAGCGTGGATACGCAGTATTTT
CASSVDTQYF
>once|13|TRBJ1-2|TRBV28|.
TGTGCCACCTCGGGGGAGGGGACCTATGGCTACACCTTC
CATSGEGTYGYTF
>many|11|TRBJ1-6|TRBV9|TRBD1
TGTGCCAGCAGCGATGGACAGGTTCTCCACTTT
CASSDGQVLHF
>many|15|TRBJ2-1|TRBV6-6|.
TGTGCCAGCAGTTACTCCGCGACACGATACAATGAGCAGTTCTTC
CASSYSATRYNEQFF
>many|13|TRBJ2-1|TRBV5-5|TRBD2
TGTGCCAGCCAACCTGGGACTAGCGGGAGAGGGTTCTTC
CASQPGTSGRGFF
>many|16|TRBJ1-2|TRBV3-1|.
TGTGCCAGCAGCCACACGAAGGCAGGGAGAGGAGACGGCTACACCTTC
CASSHTKAGRGDGYTF
>many|14|TRBJ2-3|TRBV25-1|.
TGTGCCAGCAGTGTAGGGGTCAGCACAGATACGCAGTATTTT
CASSVGVSTDTQYF
>.|16|TRBJ1-1|TRBV27|TRBD1
TGTGCCAGCAGTCCCTGGGACAGGGGGGTGAACACTGAAGCTTTCTTT
CASSPWDRGVNTEAFF
>many|14|TRBJ2-7|TRBV20-1|TRBD2
TGCAGTGCTAGCCGGCCGGGGGGGTTCTACGAGCAGTACTTC
CSASRPGGFYEQYF
>many|13|TRBJ1-2|TRBV6-1|TRBD1
TGTGCCAGCAGGGGGGGACAGAACTATGGCTACACCTTC
CASRGGQNYGYTF
>many|15|TRBJ2-7|TRBV29-1|.
TGCAGCGTTGAAGATCCGAGGAGCTACTCCTACGAGCAGTACTTC
CSVEDPRSYSYEQYF
>many|15|TRBJ2-7|TRBV11-2|.
TGTGCCAGCAGCTTAGATGACGGATATTCCTACGAGCAGTACTTC
CASSLDDGYSYEQYF
>many|13|TRBJ2-5|TRBV20-1|.
TGCAGTGCTAGAGATCCCAACCAAGAGACCCAGTACTTC
CSARDPNQETQYF
>.|16|TRBJ2-2|TRBV4-2|TRBD1
TGTGCCAGCAGCACTCCTGGACAGGGGGCAATCGGGGAGCTGTTTTTT
CASSTPGQGAIGELFF
>few|13|TRBJ1-5|TRBV9|.
TGTGCCAGCAGCGTGCAGGCCAATCAGCCCCAGCATTTT
CASSVQANQPQHF
>many|17|TRBJ2-3|TRBV7-9|TRBD2
TGTGCCAGCAGCTTAGCCCCCGGGACTAGCGGCACAGATACGCAGTATTTT
CASSLAPGTSGTDTQYF
>.|15|TRBJ1-5|TRBV28|.
TGTAGCAGCAGTTTATGGACGGATATCAATCAGCCCCAGCATTTT
CSSSLWTDINQPQHF
>.|15|TRBJ2-1|TRBV7-2|.
TGTGCCAGCAGCGCCAGGGCGCAGGACTACAATGAGCAGTTCTTC
CASSARAQDYNEQFF
>few|14|TRBJ2-6|TRBV5-1|.
TGCGCCAGCAGCCCCAGTGGTGGGGCCAACGTCCTGACTTTC
CASSPSGGANVLTF